The 18 T cell receptor beta chains presented below share a single source sample, sequenced in a study of T cell clonotyping in hematopoietic cell transplantation. Clones were read by immunoSEQ multiplex PCR, and TCRdb kept only the in-frame ones, dropping some. Of fewer than 40,000 clones listed, around 90% are singletons. The material sequenced was peripheral blood mononuclear cells. These receptor sequences come from a woman in her thirties or forties in good health. Some clones in this sample may be carry-over from other donors' samples.

The genes are TRBV14 and TRBJ2-7; 11 nucleotides agree with TRBD1. This CDR3 is 12 amino acids long. The germline CDR1 and CDR2 sequences are SGHDN and FVKESK. V lost 11 bases, J lost 6 bases, and 6 bases stayed unmatched. CDR3 coding DNA: TGTGCCTCAGGACAGGGGGCGTCCGAGCAGTACTTC. Its protein product is CASGQGASEQYF.

V usage is TRBV4-3 and J usage is TRBJ2-7, with 11 bases identical to TRBD2. J was trimmed by 2 bases and V by 4 bases; bases with no gene match: 4. CDR1 and CDR2 from the germline V gene are LGHNA and YSLEER. This CDR3 has 15 residues. CDR3 amino acids: CASSRTSGPTYEQYF. The CDR3 coding sequence is TGCGCCAGCAGCCGGACTAGCGGGCCTACCTACGAGCAGTACTTC.

This clone was observed a handful of times. The CDR3 coding sequence is TGTGCCAGCAGCTTGGGGACAGGGTCCGGCTACACCTTC. Translation gives CASSLGTGSGYTF. The chain joins TRBV5-4 to TRBJ1-2; 8 bases are a match to TRBD1. The CDR3 covers 13 residues. Germline V CDR1 and CDR2: SGHNT, YYREEE (reference sequence). The trim removed 0 bases at V and 8 bases at J, leaving 3 bases unmatched.

The chain carries TRBV28 and TRBJ1-1, with 10 bases that match TRBD1. Per germline, CDR1 MDHEN and CDR2 SYDVKM. The CDR3 consists of 15 residues. After removal of 7 bases from V and 4 bases from J, the junction contained 9 bases not matched to a gene. Here the CDR3 reads CASTYPGQGSTEAFF. The CDR3, as DNA: TGTGCCAGCACCTACCCGGGACAGGGGTCCACTGAAGCTTTCTTT.

The rearrangement links TRBV2 to TRBJ1-4, with D perhaps matching TRBD1 (6 bases). Germline V gives CDR1 SNHLY, CDR2 FYNNEI. The V end lost 4 bases, the J end lost 7 bases, and 16 bases lay between the germline ends. There are 15 residues in the CDR3. This CDR3 is CASSGLSGGGEKLFF. The CDR3 DNA sequence: TGTGCCAGCAGTGGCCTATCGGGGGGCGGTGAAAAACTGTTTTTT.

This clone appeared once. J is TRBJ2-1 and V is TRBV19; D remains unclear. Trimming shortened V by 4 bases and J by 7 bases, and 8 bases separated the two germline ends. The germline CDR1 and CDR2 sequences are LNHDA and SQIVND (reference sequence). This CDR3 contains 12 residues. In nucleotides, the CDR3 is TGTGCCAGTAGTAACTTTTGGAATGAGCAGTTCTTC. Encoded protein: CASSNFWNEQFF.

The V gene is TRBV11-2, the J gene TRBJ2-1; a possible D gene is TRBD1 (6 bases). Trimming took off 5 bases at V and 4 bases at J, with 15 bases between the two ends. CDR1 and CDR2 from the germline V gene are SGHAT and FQNNGV. The CDR3 covers 15 residues. CDR3 bases: TGTGCCAGCAGCCCAACAGGGTTGGGGTACAATGAGCAGTTCTTC. It yields the protein CASSPTGLGYNEQFF.

This chain joins TRBV5-1 and TRBJ2-1; TRBD2 matches 10 bases. The germline V gene encodes CDR1 SGHRS and CDR2 YFSETQ. The CDR3 has 16 residues. The V and J ends lost 0 bases and 6 bases, in that order; junction bases with no gene match: 6. CDR3 in DNA: TGCGCCAGCAGCTTGGTGTCTAGCGGGGGCTTCAATGAGCAGTTCTTC. Amino acids: CASSLVSSGGFNEQFF.

This clone was observed a few times. The chain recombines TRBV2 with TRBJ1-3; D call uncertain. V was trimmed by 4 bases and J by 9 bases, leaving 16 bases between them. CDR3 length: 14 residues. Germline CDR1 reads SNHLY; CDR2 reads FYNNEI. The CDR3 region is CASSARQDSGTIYF. For the CDR3, the DNA is TGTGCCAGCAGTGCGAGACAAGACTCCGGCACCATATATTTT.

The chain combines TRBV5-4 with TRBJ2-7; 10 nucleotides match TRBD2. V gave up 4 bases and J gave up 4 bases; unmatched junction bases: 8. Germline V gene data show CDR1 as SGHNT and CDR2 as YYREEE (reference sequence). The CDR3 runs 15 residues. CDR3 in DNA: TGTGCCAGCAGCCCTGGGACTAGCGCAACATACGAGCAGTACTTC. Amino acid sequence: CASSPGTSATYEQYF. The full variable domain, in which reference TRBV5-4 and TRBJ2-7 provide the parts outside the CDR3, is ETGVTQSPTHLIKTRGQQVTLRCSSQSGHNTVSWYQQALGQGPQFIFQYYREEENGRGNFPPRFSGLQFPNYSSELNVNALELDDSALYLCASSPGTSATYEQYFGPGTRLTVT.

The chain combines TRBV4-3 with TRBJ2-5, with a tentative D call TRBD2 (6 bases). V was shortened by 0 bases and J by 7 bases, with 12 bases between the two germline ends. Germline CDR1 is LGHNA and CDR2 is YSLEER. CDR3 length: 14 residues. The CDR3, as DNA: TGCGCCAGCAGCCAAGATGATCGAGCGGGGACCCAGTACTTC. Amino acids: CASSQDDRAGTQYF.

This clone has just one count. The chain joins TRBV11-2 to TRBJ2-1; 7 bases line up with TRBD2. The V gene end was trimmed by 5 bases and the J gene end by 8 bases; junction bases not matched to a gene: 3. The CDR3 totals 12 residues. CDR1 and CDR2 from the germline V gene are SGHAT and FQNNGV. CDR3 sequence: CASSRGSDEQFF. For the CDR3, the DNA is TGTGCCAGCAGCCGCGGGAGTGATGAGCAGTTCTTC. The entire variable domain, with the rest obtained from reference TRBV11-2 and TRBJ2-1, is as follows: EAGVAQSPRYKIIEKRQSVAFWCNPISGHATLYWYQQILGQGPKLLIQFQNNGVVDDSQLPKDRFSAERLKGVDSTLKIQPAKLEDSAVYLCASSRGSDEQFFGPGTRLTVL.

The CDR3 DNA follows: TGCGCCAGCAAGTTGGACCCTCCCGGGGAGCTGTTTTTT. Translated, it gives CASKLDPPGELFF. The gene calls are TRBV10-2 and TRBJ2-2; no clear D gene. Germline CDR1 is WSHSY and CDR2 is SAAADI. V was clipped by 7 bases and J by 6 bases, with 12 bases between them. This CDR3 contains 13 residues.

J is TRBJ1-5 and V is TRBV27; no firm D call. The CDR3 covers 14 residues. Germline CDR1 MNHEY, CDR2 SMNVEV (reference sequence). V was pared by 4 bases and J by 0 bases, with 7 bases between. The CDR3 region is CASSSTYSNQPQHF. Written as DNA, the CDR3 is TGTGCCAGCAGTTCCACTTATAGCAATCAGCCCCAGCATTTT.

V is TRBV19 and J is TRBJ2-7, with 7 bases matching TRBD1. The CDR3 covers 14 residues. The V gene end was trimmed by 4 bases and the J gene end by 8 bases; junction bases not matched to a gene: 11. Germline V gene sequence: CDR1 LNHDA, CDR2 SQIVND (reference sequence). Here the CDR3 DNA reads TGTGCCAGTAGTACTGGACAGGAGAGCTTGAAGCAGTACTTC. It encodes CASSTGQESLKQYF.

The V call is TRBV5-1, the J call TRBJ1-1; no firm D call. V was cut by 0 bases and J by 0 bases, with 3 bases left in between. From germline, CDR1 is SGHRS and CDR2 YFSETQ. The CDR3 is 13 residues long. The DNA of the CDR3 is TGCGCCAGCAGCTTGGTTCTGAACACTGAAGCTTTCTTT. Translating it yields CASSLVLNTEAFF.

The chain recombines TRBV20-1 with TRBJ2-7; D remains ambiguous. CDR1 is DFQATT and CDR2 is SNEGSKA in the germline V gene (reference sequence). The CDR3 is 9 residues long. V gave up 5 bases and J gave up 8 bases, with 7 bases separating them. Written as DNA, the CDR3 is TGCAGTGCTCCCCACCAGCAGTACTTC. Its translation: CSAPHQQYF.

The chain combines TRBV7-2 with TRBJ1-1, with D possibly matching TRBD1 (6 bases). Trimming took off 1 base at V and 7 bases at J, with 13 bases between the two ends. CDR1 and CDR2 (germline): SGHTA, FQGNSA. The CDR3 has 14 residues. The CDR3 loop reads CASSLVEGVNEAFF. CDR3 nucleotide sequence: TGTGCCAGCAGCTTAGTTGAGGGGGTGAATGAAGCTTTCTTT.